These T cell receptor beta chains were read from a single sample in a study of blood T cell repertoires in COVID-19. Sequenced by immunoSEQ multiplex PCR; TCRdb stores in-frame clones only, minus some. Of over 85,000 clones listed, over 65% are singletons. Sequenced input: peripheral blood. All receptors derive from a woman over 75 with acute or convalescent COVID-19. CDR3s include the opening cysteine and the closing phenylalanine or tryptophan. A D gene is named only where the DNA matches it firmly. For some rows the clone size is stated as once, few or many, or as a class when expanded; others skip it.

>TRBJ2-2|TRBD2|TRBV4-3|-|15
TGCGCCAGCAGCCAACTAGCGGGAGACACCGGGGAGCTGTTTTTT
CASSQLAGDTGELFF
>TRBJ1-5|-|TRBV5-1|-|12
TGCGCCAGCAGCGACCCGGGTCAGCCCCAGCATTTT
CASSDPGQPQHF
>TRBJ2-2|-|TRBV13|once|17
TGTGCCAGCTCGCCCATCCCCGGTAGCGGACACACCGGGGAGCTGTTTTTT
CASSPIPGSGHTGELFF
>TRBJ1-3|-|TRBV19|-|15
TGTGCCAGTAGGCTACTATCTGACTCTGGAAACACCATATATTTT
CASRLLSDSGNTIYF
>TRBJ2-5|-|TRBV10-2|-|14
TGCGCCAGCAATCTCGACTCCCGCCCGGAGACCCAGTACTTC
CASNLDSRPETQYF
>TRBJ1-6|-|TRBV20-1|-|15
TGCAGTGCTAGTCCAGGGCCCGGCTATAATTCACCCCTCCACTTT
CSASPGPGYNSPLHF
>TRBJ1-1|-|TRBV6-5|-|13
TGTGCCAGCAAAAAAGGGGCTAACACTGAAGCTTTCTTT
CASKKGANTEAFF
>TRBJ1-2|-|TRBV5-1|-|15
TGCGCCAGCAGCCTGGTGGGGGGAGATAACTATGGCTACACCTTC
CASSLVGGDNYGYTF
>TRBJ1-5|-|TRBV28|-|14
TGTGCCAGCAGTTTTGGGGGCCGCTATCAGCCCCAGCATTTT
CASSFGGRYQPQHF
>TRBJ2-7|TRBD1|TRBV5-1|-|15
TGCGCCAGCAGAGGGGGGACAGGGGGCAGATACGAGCAGTACTTC
CASRGGTGGRYEQYF
>TRBJ1-2|TRBD1|TRBV5-1|-|15
TGCGCCAGCAGCGTCGACAGGGGGGACCGCTATGGCTACACCTTC
CASSVDRGDRYGYTF
>TRBJ1-2|TRBD1|TRBV18|once|13
TGTGCCAGCTCACCAAGGACAGGGGTGGTCTACACCTTC
CASSPRTGVVYTF
>TRBJ2-1|-|TRBV9|-|15
TGTGCCAGCAGCAGAAGCGGAAGCTCCTACAATGAGCAGTTCTTC
CASSRSGSSYNEQFF
>TRBJ1-6|-|TRBV27|-|17
TGTGCCAGTACGTCAAGAGGCCCCAGCTCCTATAATTCACCCCTCCACTTT
CASTSRGPSSYNSPLHF
>TRBJ1-2|-|TRBV10-2|-|13
TGCGCCAGCAGTGAACAGGGAATCAATGGCTACACCTTC
CASSEQGINGYTF
>TRBJ1-2|-|TRBV6-2/TRBV6-3|once|18
TGTGCCAGCAGTCCGCTCAGGGCCTCACCAGATTTTAACTATGGCTACACCTTC
CASSPLRASPDFNYGYTF
>TRBJ1-6|TRBD1|TRBV7-6|-|14
TGTGCCAGCAGCTTGACACAGGGGAGGACACCCCTCCACTTT
CASSLTQGRTPLHF
>TRBJ1-2|-|TRBV4-1|-|15
TGCGCCAGCAGTCATTCCGGGACAAGGGTCTATGGCTACACCTTC
CASSHSGTRVYGYTF
>TRBJ1-1|-|TRBV18|-|14
TGTGCCAGCTCATTAGCGGATCGAAACACTGAAGCTTTCTTT
CASSLADRNTEAFF
>TRBJ1-5|TRBD1|TRBV19|-|15
TGTGCCAGTAGCCGTAACAGGGGCGGGAATCAGCCCCAGCATTTT
CASSRNRGGNQPQHF
>TRBJ2-7|-|TRBV5-1|-|14
TGCGCCAGCAGCTTCGCATGGAGGGGCTACGAGCAGTACTTC
CASSFAWRGYEQYF
>TRBJ2-6|-|TRBV11-3|-|15
TGTGCCAGCAGCTCACAGGGCGGTGGGGCCAACGTCCTGACTTTC
CASSSQGGGANVLTF